This T cell receptor (beta chain) was recorded in a study of blood T cell repertoires in COVID-19. In this sample, this clone turned up a few times. The assay was immunoSEQ multiplex PCR, and TCRdb's table has in-frame clones only and misses some. The sample holds about 170,000 clones, around 81% seen once. Sequences were obtained from peripheral blood. This TCR was recovered from a human donor with acute or convalescent COVID-19. The donor label of this sample is uncertain.

The CDR3 region has the DNA TGCGCCAGCAGCTCGAACAGGGCAACTAATGAAAAACTGTTTTTT. It codes for CASSSNRATNEKLFF. This rearrangement joins TRBV5-1 to TRBJ1-4; TRBD1 might be the D (6 bases). CDR1 SGHRS and CDR2 YFSETQ come from the germline V gene. V was cut by 3 bases and J by 0 bases, with 9 bases left in between. The length of the CDR3 is 15 residues.